Listed here is a single T cell receptor (beta chain). It lacks a known antigen. No base quality information exists; no much larger clone differs at one position. The germline V gene gives CDR1 as SGHDT and CDR2 as YYEEEE. Germline trimming amounts to 5 bases on V and 3 bases on J, with 5 as the count of junction bases outside the gene matches. The CDR3 measures 14 amino acids from cysteine to phenylalanine. The retained sequence is limited to the CDR3, 42 bases, with the frame set at the first base. The data derive from a study of T cell changes during pregnancy in multiple sclerosis (dated 2019 in TCRdb). Some background on the complete study: The study examined how the T cell repertoire changed over the course of pregnancy in women with multiple sclerosis.

Library creation used the immunoSEQ multiplex PCR assay. Entries here come from immuneACCESS through TCRdb and include only in-frame sequences with V and J called. Some clones fail to appear in such tables; in the studies checked, an unresolved V gene covers under half of the shortfall, and the cause of the remainder is unknown. The sample contains 90,000 to 120,000 clones, 90% to 95% of them found a single time. The ten top clones hold roughly 3.5% of the sample. Sequences were derived from peripheral blood, sampled after pregnancy. The receptor comes from a female donor with multiple sclerosis, enrolled in a pregnancy study. Rearrangement joined TRBV5-6 to TRBJ1-2, and TRBD1 aligns with 9 junction nucleotides. The CDR3 has the sequence CASSKGQGDYGYTF. The nucleotides are TGTGCCAGCAGTAAGGGACAGGGAGACTATGGCTACACCTTC.